The source of this T cell receptor beta chain is a study of CD8 T cells in ankylosing spondylitis. V was pared by 6 bases and J by 3 bases, with 6 bases of the junction left unmatched. The CDR3 contains 15 residues. Germline V gene sequence: CDR1 MNHEY, CDR2 SVGEGT. Quantitative 5'-RACE with molecular barcodes produced the TCR beta libraries. TCRdb analysed the 5' RACE reads with MiXCR anew, one entry per CDR3 protein. The top ten clones hold over 15% of a sample with some 700,000 distinct CDR3 sequences, under 20% of them seen once. Regarding the study as a whole: A TCR beta motif made of eight highly homologous variants seemed typical of ankylosing spondylitis blood.

This clonotype showed up many times. The antigen is unknown. Sequencing input: blood, either unsorted or a sorted T cell fraction (not recorded which). The source is a male donor with ankylosing spondylitis. The chain couples TRBV6-2 or TRBV6-3 to TRBJ2-1, with TRBD1 identical over 9 bases. The DNA for the CDR3 is TGTGCCAGCAGCCGGACAGGGGAACTCTACAATGAGCAGTTCTTC. It translates to CASSRTGELYNEQFF.